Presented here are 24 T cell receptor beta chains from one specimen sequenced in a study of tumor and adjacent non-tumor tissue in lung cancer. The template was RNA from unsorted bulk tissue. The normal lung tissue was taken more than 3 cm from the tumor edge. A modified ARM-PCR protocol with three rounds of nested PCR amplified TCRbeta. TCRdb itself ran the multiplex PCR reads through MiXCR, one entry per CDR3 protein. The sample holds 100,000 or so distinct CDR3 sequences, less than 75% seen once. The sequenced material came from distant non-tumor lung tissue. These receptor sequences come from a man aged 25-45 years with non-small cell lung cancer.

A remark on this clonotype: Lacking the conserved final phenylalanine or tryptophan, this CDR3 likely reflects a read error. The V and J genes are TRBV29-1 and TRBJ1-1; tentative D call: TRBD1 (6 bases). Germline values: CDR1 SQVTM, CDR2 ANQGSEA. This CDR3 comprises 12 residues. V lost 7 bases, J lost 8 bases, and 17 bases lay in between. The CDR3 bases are TGCAGCGCGCCCAACCGGGACAACGAAGCTTTCGTT. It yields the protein CSAPNRDNEAFV.

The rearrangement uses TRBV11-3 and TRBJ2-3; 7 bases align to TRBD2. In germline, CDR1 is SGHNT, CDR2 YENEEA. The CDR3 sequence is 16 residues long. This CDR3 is CVSSPIGGGATDTQYF. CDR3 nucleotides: TGTGTTAGCAGCCCAATTGGGGGAGGGGCAACAGATACGCAGTATTTT. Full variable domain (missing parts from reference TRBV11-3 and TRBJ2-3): EAGVVQSPRYKIIEKKQPVAFWCNPISGHNTLYWYLQNLGQGPELLIRYENEEAVDDSQLPKDRFSAERLKGVDSTLKIQPAELGDSAVYLCVSSPIGGGATDTQYFGPGTRLTVL.

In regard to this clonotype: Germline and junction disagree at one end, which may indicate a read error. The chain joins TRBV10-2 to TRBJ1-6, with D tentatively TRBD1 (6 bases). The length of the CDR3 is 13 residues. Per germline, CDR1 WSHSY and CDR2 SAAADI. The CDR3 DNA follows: TGCGCCAGCAGTGAACAGGGTAATTCGCCCCCCCACTTT. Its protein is CASSEQGNSPPHF.

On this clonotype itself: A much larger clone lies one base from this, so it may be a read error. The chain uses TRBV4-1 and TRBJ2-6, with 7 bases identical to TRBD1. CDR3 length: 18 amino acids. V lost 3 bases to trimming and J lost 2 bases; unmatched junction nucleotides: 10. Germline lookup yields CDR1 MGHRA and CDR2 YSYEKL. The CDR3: CASSHAPTGSPGANVLTF. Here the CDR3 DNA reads TGCGCCAGCAGCCATGCCCCGACAGGGTCCCCTGGGGCCAACGTCCTGACTTTC.

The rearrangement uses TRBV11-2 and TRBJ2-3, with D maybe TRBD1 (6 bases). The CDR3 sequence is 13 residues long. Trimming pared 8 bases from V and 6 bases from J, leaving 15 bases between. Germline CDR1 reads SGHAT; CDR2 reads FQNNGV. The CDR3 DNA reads TGTGCCAGCTGCCACTGTGGGGGCGATACGCAGTATTTT. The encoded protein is CASCHCGGDTQYF.

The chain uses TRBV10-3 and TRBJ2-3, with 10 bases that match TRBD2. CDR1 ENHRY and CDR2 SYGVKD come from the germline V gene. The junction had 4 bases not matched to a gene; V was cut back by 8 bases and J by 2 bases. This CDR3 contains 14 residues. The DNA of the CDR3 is TGTGCCATCGACACTAGCGGGGACACAGATACGCAGTATTTT. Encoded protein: CAIDTSGDTDTQYF.

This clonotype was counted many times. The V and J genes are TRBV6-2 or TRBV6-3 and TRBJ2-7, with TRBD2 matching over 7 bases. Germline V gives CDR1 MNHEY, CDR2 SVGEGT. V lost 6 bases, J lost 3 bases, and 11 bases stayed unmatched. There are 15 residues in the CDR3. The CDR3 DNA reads TGTGCCAGCAGCTCCGGGAGCGGGGTCAGCTACGAGCAGTACTTC. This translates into CASSSGSGVSYEQYF.

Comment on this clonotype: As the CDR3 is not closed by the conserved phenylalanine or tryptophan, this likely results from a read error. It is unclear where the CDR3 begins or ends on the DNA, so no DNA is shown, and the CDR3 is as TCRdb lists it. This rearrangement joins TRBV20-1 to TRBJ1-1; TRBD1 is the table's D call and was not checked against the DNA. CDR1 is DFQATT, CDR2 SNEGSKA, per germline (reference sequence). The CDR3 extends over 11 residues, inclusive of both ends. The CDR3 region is CSASRGPDALL.

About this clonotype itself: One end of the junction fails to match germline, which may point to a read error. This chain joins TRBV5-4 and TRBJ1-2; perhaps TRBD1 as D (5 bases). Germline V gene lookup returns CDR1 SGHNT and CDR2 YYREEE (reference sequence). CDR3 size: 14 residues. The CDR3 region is CASSFNTGAYDYTF. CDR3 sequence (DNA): TGCGCCAGCAGCTTCAACACCGGGGCCTATGACTACACCTTC. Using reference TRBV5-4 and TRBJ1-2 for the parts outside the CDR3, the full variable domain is ETGVTQSPTHLIKTRGQQVTLRCSSQSGHNTVSWYQQALGQGPQFIFQYYREEENGRGNFPPRFSGLQFPNYSSELNVNALELDDSALYLCASSFNTGAYDYTFGSGTRLTVV.

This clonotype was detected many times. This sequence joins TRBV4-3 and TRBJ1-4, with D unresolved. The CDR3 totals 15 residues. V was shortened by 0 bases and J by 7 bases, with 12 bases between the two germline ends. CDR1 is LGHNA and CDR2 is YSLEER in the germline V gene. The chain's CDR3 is CASSQDLGSSEKLFF. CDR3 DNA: TGCGCCAGCAGCCAAGATTTGGGATCGAGTGAAAAACTGTTTTTT.

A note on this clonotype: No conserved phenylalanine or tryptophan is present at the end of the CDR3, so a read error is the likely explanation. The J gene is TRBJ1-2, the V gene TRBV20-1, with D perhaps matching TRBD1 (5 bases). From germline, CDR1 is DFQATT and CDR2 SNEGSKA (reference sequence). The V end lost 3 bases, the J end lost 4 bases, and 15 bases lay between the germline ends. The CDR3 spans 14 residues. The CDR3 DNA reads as TGCAGTGCTAGGGTGGTGGACAAAATCTATGGCTACACCATC. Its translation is CSARVVDKIYGYTI.

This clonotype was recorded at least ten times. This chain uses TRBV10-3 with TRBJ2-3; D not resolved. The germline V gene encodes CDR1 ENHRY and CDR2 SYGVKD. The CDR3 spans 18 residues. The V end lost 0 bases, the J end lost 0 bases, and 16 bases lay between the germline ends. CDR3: CAISESRLAGLSTDTQYF. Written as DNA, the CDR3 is TGTGCCATCAGTGAGTCGCGGTTGGCAGGTCTTAGCACAGATACGCAGTATTTT.

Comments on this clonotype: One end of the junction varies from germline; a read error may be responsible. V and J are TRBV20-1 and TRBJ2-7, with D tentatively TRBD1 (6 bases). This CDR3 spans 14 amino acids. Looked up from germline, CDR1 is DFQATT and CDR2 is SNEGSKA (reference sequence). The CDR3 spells CSARASRQVYGQYF. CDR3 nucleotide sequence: TGCAGTGCTAGAGCTTCCAGACAGGTCTACGGGCAGTACTTC.

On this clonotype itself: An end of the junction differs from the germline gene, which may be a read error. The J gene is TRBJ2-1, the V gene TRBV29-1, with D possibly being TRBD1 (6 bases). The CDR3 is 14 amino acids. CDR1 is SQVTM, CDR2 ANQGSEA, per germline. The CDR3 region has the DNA TGCAGTATTGAAATCGGACAGTGTGCCAACGAGCAGTTTTTC. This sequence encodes CSIEIGQCANEQFF.

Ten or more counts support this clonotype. The CDR3 bases are TGCGCCAGCAGCCGCCAGGTACATAGCAATCAGCCCCAGCATTTT. It codes for CASSRQVHSNQPQHF. V and J are TRBV4-3 and TRBJ1-5; D gene uncertain. Trimming stripped 4 bases from V and 0 bases from J, with 10 bases between. CDR3 length: 15 residues. Germline V gene data show CDR1 as LGHNA and CDR2 as YSLEER.

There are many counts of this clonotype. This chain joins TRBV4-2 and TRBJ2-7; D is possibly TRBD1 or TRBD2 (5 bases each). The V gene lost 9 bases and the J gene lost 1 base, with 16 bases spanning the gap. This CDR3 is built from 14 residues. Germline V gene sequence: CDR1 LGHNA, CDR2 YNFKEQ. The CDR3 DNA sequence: TGTGCCAGTTCTCCGCTTGGGGGATCCTACGAGCAGTACTTC. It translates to CASSPLGGSYEQYF.

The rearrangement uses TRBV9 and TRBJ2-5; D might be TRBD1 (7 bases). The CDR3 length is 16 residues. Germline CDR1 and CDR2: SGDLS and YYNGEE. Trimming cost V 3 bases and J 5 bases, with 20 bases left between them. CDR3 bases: TGTGCCAGCAGCGCCCAGGGGGTACCGGGGGTTGAGACCCAGTACTTC. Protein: CASSAQGVPGVETQYF.

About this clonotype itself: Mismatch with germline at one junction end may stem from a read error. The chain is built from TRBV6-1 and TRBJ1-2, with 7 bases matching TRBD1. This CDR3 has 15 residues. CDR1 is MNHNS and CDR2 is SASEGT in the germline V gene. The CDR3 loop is CATSAGTVNSNGYTF. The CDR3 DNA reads TGTGCCACCAGTGCCGGGACAGTAAACTCAAATGGCTACACCTTC.

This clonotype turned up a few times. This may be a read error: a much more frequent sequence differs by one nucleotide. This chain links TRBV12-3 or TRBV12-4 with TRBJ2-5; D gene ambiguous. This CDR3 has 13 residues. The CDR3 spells CTSSRAFQETQYF. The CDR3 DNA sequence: TGTACCAGCAGTAGGGCTTTTCAAGAGACCCAGTACTTC.

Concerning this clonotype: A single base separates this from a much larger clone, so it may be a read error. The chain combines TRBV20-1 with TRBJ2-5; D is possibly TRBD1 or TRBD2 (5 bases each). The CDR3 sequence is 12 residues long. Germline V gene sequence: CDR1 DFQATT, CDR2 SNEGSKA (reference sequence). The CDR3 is CSVRRGAETQYF. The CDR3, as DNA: TGCAGTGTTAGAAGGGGAGCTGAGACCCAGTACTTC.

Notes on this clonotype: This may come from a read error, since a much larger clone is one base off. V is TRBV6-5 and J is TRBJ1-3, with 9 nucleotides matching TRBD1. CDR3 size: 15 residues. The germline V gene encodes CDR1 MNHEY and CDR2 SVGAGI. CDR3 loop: CASSRQGVFGNTKYF. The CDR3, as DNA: TGTGCCAGCAGTAGACAGGGGGTCTTTGGAAACACCAAATATTTT.

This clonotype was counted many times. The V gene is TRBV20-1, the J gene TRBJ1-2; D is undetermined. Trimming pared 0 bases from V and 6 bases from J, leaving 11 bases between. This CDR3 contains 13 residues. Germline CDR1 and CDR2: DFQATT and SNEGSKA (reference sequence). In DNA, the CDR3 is TGCAGTGCTAGAGATCGGGGATTTGATGGCTACACCTTC. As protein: CSARDRGFDGYTF.

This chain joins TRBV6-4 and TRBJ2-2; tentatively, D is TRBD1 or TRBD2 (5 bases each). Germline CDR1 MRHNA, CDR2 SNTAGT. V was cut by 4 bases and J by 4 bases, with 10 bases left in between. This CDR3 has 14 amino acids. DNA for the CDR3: TGTGCCAGCAGTGCAATGGGGACCACCGGGGAGCTGTTTTTT. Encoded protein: CASSAMGTTGELFF.

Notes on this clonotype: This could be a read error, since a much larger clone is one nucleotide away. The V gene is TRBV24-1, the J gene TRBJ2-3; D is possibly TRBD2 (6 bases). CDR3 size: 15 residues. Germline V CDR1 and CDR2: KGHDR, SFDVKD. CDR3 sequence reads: CTTSAPGKGGNTQYF. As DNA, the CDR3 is TGTACCACCAGTGCCCCGGGGAAAGGAGGGAATACGCAGTATTTT.